This T cell receptor (beta chain) was recovered during a study of HIV-infected patients and healthy controls. CDR3 length: 13 residues. V was pared by 7 bases and J by 6 bases, with 19 bases between. Germline V gene data show CDR1 as DFQATT and CDR2 as SNEGSKA (reference sequence). Whole blood was used without fractionation, so all unsorted peripheral T cells were included. Alpha and beta constant-region primers primed reverse transcription of around 550 ng RNA. Alpha and beta chain libraries were made separately by chain-specific third strand synthesis with multiplexing indices. TCRdb used MiXCR to reprocess the 5' RACE reads, holding one entry per CDR3 protein. The table shows fewer than 20,000 distinct CDR3 sequences, with 12% occurring only once. There are a few counts of this clonotype. Its antigen is currently unknown. Study results and limitations: HIV+ repertoires were severely depleted of MAIT alpha-chain CDR3s, unlike healthy controls.

The TCR comes from an adult in good health. The sample was blood. The J gene is TRBJ2-7, the V gene TRBV20-1, with D tentatively TRBD2 (5 bases). The CDR3 loop is CSGLLLVGGEQYF. The CDR3 nucleotides are TGCAGTGGCCTCCTACTAGTAGGAGGCGAGCAGTACTTC.